The 2 T cell receptor beta chains below all came from one sample that was sequenced in a study of vaccination effects on CD4 cells after COVID-19. Antigens for these TCRs are unknown. Profiled with immunoSEQ multiplex PCR; TCRdb holds only in-frame clones, not every one. This sample has more than 65,000 clones, with about 80% found just once. Antigen-specific CD4+ T cells expanded by the ViraFEST assay with viral peptide pools were then sequenced. The authors isolated CD4+ T cells after 10 days of culture. Participants were vaccinated with two doses of either the BNT162b2 or mRNA-1273 vaccine. The specimen comprised CD4+ T cells from PBMCs cultured with HCoV-229E spike peptides, sampled after COVID-19 vaccination. The receptors were gathered from a human donor who received a COVID-19 vaccine.

This clone was picked up a small number of times. The chain is built from TRBV2 and TRBJ1-2; D ambiguous. Trimming removed 4 bases from V and 4 bases from J, with 13 bases in between. The CDR3 totals 14 residues. Looked up from germline, CDR1 is SNHLY and CDR2 is FYNNEI. The CDR3 protein is CASSVTQYSYGYTF. CDR3 DNA: TGTGCCAGCAGTGTTACACAGTATTCCTATGGCTACACCTTC. The entire variable domain, with the rest obtained from reference TRBV2 and TRBJ1-2, is as follows: EPEVTQTPSHQVTQMGQEVILRCVPISNHLYFYWYRQILGQKVEFLVSFYNNEISEKSEIFDDQFSVERPDGSNFTLKIRSTKLEDSAMYFCASSVTQYSYGYTFGSGTRLTVV.

The chain couples TRBV7-5 to TRBJ1-1. TRBV7-5 is recorded as a pseudogene. The CDR3 sequence is 12 residues long. The CDR3 DNA reads TGTGCCAGAACCCTTAAGAACACTGAAGCTTTCTTT. Translation: CARTLKNTEAFF.